This TCR beta chain originates from a study of cytomegalovirus exposure and HLA in healthy donors. Study as a whole: HLA-typed donors contributed 65 million to 95 million unique TCRs, which were held in an early data release. Study findings and constraints: Later findings reportedly placed an Asian-associated ancestry cluster below the approximately 670-donor mean for N-insertions. Reported results showed that the classifier diagnosed cytomegalovirus status with high specificity and sensitivity. The study flagged about 150 TCR beta chains as cytomegalovirus-associated.

Germline CDR1 reads MNHEY; CDR2 reads SMNVEV (reference sequence). Germline trimming cut 10 bases from V and 7 bases from J; bases unmatched to any gene: 17. The CDR3 extends over 16 amino acids. Amplification used 60 Vbeta primers and 13 Jbeta primers. Profiling relied on immunoSEQ multiplex PCR, and the TCRdb table lists in-frame clones only, not all of them. The table gives roughly 110,000 clones; the top ten clones make up 6.8% of it. For this clone: As yet, its antigen is unknown.

The sequence was obtained from a middle-aged man in good health and CMV-seropositive. The chain couples TRBV27 to TRBJ1-5; 9 positions match TRBD1. Sample: PBMCs. The CDR3 spells CATASGQGRGAQPQHF. CDR3 coding DNA: TGTGCCACCGCATCGGGACAGGGTAGGGGAGCACAGCCCCAGCATTTT.